The rows below give T cell receptor beta chains drawn from one sample of a study of T-cell reconstitution after alpha-beta-depleted transplantation in children. A single record per CDR3 protein comes from TCRdb applying MiXCR to the PCR reads. This sample has about 350,000 distinct CDR3 sequences, with about 17% found just once. Sequences were derived from PBMCs, mostly from graft donor cells, sampled 360 days after TCRalphabeta/CD19-depleted stem cell transplant. The receptor set was obtained from a male patient aged 2-15 years who had a stem cell transplant for acute lymphoblastic leukemia, so the T cells may come from the graft donor. Both conserved end residues are part of each CDR3. A D gene is named only where the DNA matches it firmly. The size field is filled for only some rows; it gives once, few, many or a size class.

j_call	clone_size	d_call	v_call	cdr3_nt	cdr3_aa
TRBJ1-3	NA	TRBD1	TRBV4-3	TGCGCCAGCAGCCAAGGACAGGGTCCCGGAAACACCATATATTTT	CASSQGQGPGNTIYF
TRBJ1-1	NA	NA	TRBV5-1	TGCGCCAGCAGGAGATTCATGAACACTGAAGCTTTCTTT	CASRRFMNTEAFF
TRBJ1-1	few	NA	TRBV6-5	TGTGCCAGCAGTTACTCATCCCTAGGGGTCCCTGAAGCTTTCTTT	CASSYSSLGVPEAFF
TRBJ2-2	NA	NA	TRBV5-1	TGCGCCAGCAGCTTGCCAGGGAGTACCGGGGAGCTGTTTTTT	CASSLPGSTGELFF
TRBJ2-3	many	NA	TRBV18	TGTGCCAGCTCACCAATAGCGGATACGCAGTATTTT	CASSPIADTQYF
TRBJ1-4	few	NA	TRBV10-3	TGTGCCATCAGTGAGTCCATGACAGCTAAACTGTTTTTT	CAISESMTAKLFF
TRBJ2-5	NA	NA	TRBV5-4	TGTGCCAGCAGCTTGTCCCAGGGTGAGCAAGAGACCCAGTACTTC	CASSLSQGEQETQYF
TRBJ2-1	many	TRBD2	TRBV5-1	TGCGCCAGCAGCTCTTATAGCGGGAGATCCTACAATGAGCAGTTCTTC	CASSSYSGRSYNEQFF
TRBJ1-5	few	NA	TRBV29-1	TGCAGCGTTGCGGACAGCCCTAATCAGCCCCAGCATTTT	CSVADSPNQPQHF
TRBJ1-5	few	NA	TRBV12-3/TRBV12-4	TGTGCCAGCAGTGGAAGGCCTCAGCCCCAGCATTTT	CASSGRPQPQHF
TRBJ1-5	many	NA	TRBV12-3/TRBV12-4	TGTGCCAGCAGTCCAACCCGACCAAATAGCAATCAGCCCCAGCATTTT	CASSPTRPNSNQPQHF
TRBJ2-7	many	NA	TRBV28	TGTGCCAGCAGTTCCCCCCTTACCTACGAGCAGTACTTC	CASSSPLTYEQYF
TRBJ2-2	many	NA	TRBV12-3/TRBV12-4	TGTGCCAGCGGATCTTGGGGTTCCGGGGAGCTGTTTTTT	CASGSWGSGELFF
TRBJ2-1	few	TRBD2	TRBV24-1	TGTGCCACCAGTGATGGGAGGCTAGCGGGAGGTAATGAGCAGTTCTTC	CATSDGRLAGGNEQFF